The subject of this entry is one T cell receptor beta chain. Its antigen is not identified. The sample comes from a study of cytomegalovirus exposure and HLA in healthy donors. Study-level points and caveats: Association of a missense DCLRE1C variant with TCR beta V- and J-gene trimming was reported in a later analysis.

The PCR made use of 60 Vbeta and 13 Jbeta primers. TCRdb's table, derived via immunoSEQ multiplex PCR, lists solely in-frame clones and lacks some. The table records about 220,000 clones, about four fifths of them present only once. V shed 5 bases and J 7 bases; nucleotides not matched to a gene: 10. The CDR3 extends over 15 amino acids. Germline CDR1 is SGHNT and CDR2 is YENEEA. The sample was PBMCs. This receptor was taken from a woman aged 40 to 50 in good health and CMV-seropositive. J is TRBJ2-7 and V is TRBV11-3, with 11 bases fitting TRBD1. This CDR3 reads CASSDPDRGPREQYF. The DNA for the CDR3 is TGTGCCAGCAGCGACCCGGACAGGGGGCCGCGGGAGCAGTACTTC.